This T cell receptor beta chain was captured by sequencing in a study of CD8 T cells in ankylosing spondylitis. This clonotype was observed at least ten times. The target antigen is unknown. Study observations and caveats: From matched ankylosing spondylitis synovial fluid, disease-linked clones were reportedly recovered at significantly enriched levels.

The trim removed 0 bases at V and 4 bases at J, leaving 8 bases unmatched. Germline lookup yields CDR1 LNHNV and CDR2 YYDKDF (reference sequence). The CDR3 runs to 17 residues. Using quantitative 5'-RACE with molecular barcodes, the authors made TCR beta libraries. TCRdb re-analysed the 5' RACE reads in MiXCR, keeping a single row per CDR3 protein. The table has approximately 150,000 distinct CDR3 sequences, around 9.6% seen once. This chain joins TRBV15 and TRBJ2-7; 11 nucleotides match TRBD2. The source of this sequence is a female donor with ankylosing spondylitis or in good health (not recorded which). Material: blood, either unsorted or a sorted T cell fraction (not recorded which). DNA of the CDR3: TGTGCCACCAGCAGAGATCTCAGCGGGACTAGCGGATACGAGCAGTACTTC. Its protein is CATSRDLSGTSGYEQYF.